The 10 T cell receptor beta chains given below trace back to one sample, sequenced in a study of cytomegalovirus exposure and HLA in healthy donors. A multiplex PCR was run with 60 Vbeta primers and 13 Jbeta primers. Generated by immunoSEQ multiplex PCR, the TCRdb table keeps only in-frame clones and is missing some. The profile shows over 55,000 clones, roughly 67% of them singletons. The sequenced sample was PBMCs. These TCRs come from a man in his forties in good health and CMV-seropositive.

This chain uses TRBV14 with TRBJ2-1; the D gene is possibly TRBD2 (6 bases). This CDR3 comprises 13 residues. V shed 1 base and J shed 10 bases, with 11 bases lying between them. Germline-derived CDR1 and CDR2 are SGHDN and FVKESK. CDR3 sequence (DNA): TGTGCCAGCAGCCAAGCGGGTGCGGGGGAGCAGTTCTTC. Residues: CASSQAGAGEQFF.

This clone was picked up one time. The J gene is TRBJ1-2, the V gene TRBV5-1, with a tentative D call TRBD1 (5 bases). V lost 4 bases and J 6 bases, leaving 19 bases between the germline ends. CDR1 and CDR2 from the germline V gene are SGHRS and YFSETQ. The CDR3 has 15 amino acids. CDR3 protein: CASSPPDRGSHGYTF. CDR3 DNA: TGCGCCAGCAGCCCCCCCGATAGGGGTAGTCATGGCTACACCTTC.

The CDR3 bases are TGTGCCAGCAGCTCCCCCGGCTCTGGAAACACCATATATTTT. Encoded protein: CASSSPGSGNTIYF. This sequence joins TRBV7-3 and TRBJ1-3; no firm D call. V lost 4 bases, J lost 0 bases, and 7 bases lay in between. Germline V gene lookup returns CDR1 SGHTA and CDR2 FQGTGA. The CDR3 covers 14 residues.

The chain is built from TRBV10-3 and TRBJ2-7, with 11 positions matching TRBD1. The V gene's germline CDR1 is ENHRY and CDR2 SYGVKD. V was pared by 3 bases and J by 2 bases, with 12 bases of the junction left unmatched. The CDR3 runs 18 residues. CDR3 coding DNA: TGTGCCATCAGTGACCTAATTGGGCGGGACAGGGGGACCTACGAGCAGTACTTC. Translated: CAISDLIGRDRGTYEQYF.

V usage is TRBV2 and J usage is TRBJ1-2, with 8 bases aligning to TRBD1. V lost 7 bases and J lost 5; bases outside the gene matches: 3. This CDR3 is built from 12 residues. Per the germline V gene, CDR1 is SNHLY and CDR2 is FYNNEI. Written as DNA, the CDR3 is TGTGCCAGCATTCGGGACAGGTATGGCTACACCTTC. It translates to CASIRDRYGYTF.

There are a few counts of this clone. The chain carries TRBV11-3 and TRBJ2-1; 14 nucleotides agree with TRBD2. The CDR3 has 14 amino acids. Germline CDR1 SGHNT, CDR2 YENEEA. The J segment lost 11 bases and the V segment lost 5 bases, leaving 5 bases of the junction unmatched. The CDR3 protein is CASSPGLAGAKQFF. CDR3 nucleotides: TGTGCCAGCAGCCCGGGACTAGCGGGGGCCAAGCAGTTCTTC.

The chain recombines TRBV5-1 with TRBJ2-5, with TRBD1 as a possible D gene (6 bases). CDR1 and CDR2 from the germline V gene are SGHRS and YFSETQ. Trimming took 4 bases from V and 7 from J, leaving 14 bases between them. This CDR3 has 13 amino acids. Here the CDR3 reads CASSPRTEGTQYF. The CDR3 coding sequence is TGCGCCAGCAGCCCAAGGACAGAGGGGACCCAGTACTTC.

The chain recombines TRBV6-5 with TRBJ2-4; 7 nucleotides match TRBD2. The ends lost 2 bases at V and 4 bases at J; junction bases unmatched: 8. Germline CDR1 reads MNHEY; CDR2 reads SVGAGI. The CDR3 runs to 16 residues. The CDR3 region is CASSYERSGEKNIQYF. CDR3 in DNA: TGTGCCAGCAGTTACGAGCGAAGCGGGGAAAAAAACATTCAGTACTTC.

The chain joins TRBV27 to TRBJ1-2, with 11 bases matching TRBD1. Germline CDR1 MNHEY, CDR2 SMNVEV (reference sequence). The CDR3 totals 16 residues. Trimming cost V 8 bases and J 3 bases; bases outside gene matches: 11. Here the CDR3 reads CASRSDRGQEDYGYTF. The CDR3 coding sequence is TGTGCCAGCCGGTCGGACAGGGGGCAAGAGGACTATGGCTACACCTTC.

The chain employs TRBV27 and TRBJ2-1, with 14 bases aligning to TRBD2. The V segment lost 6 bases and the J segment 10 bases; nucleotides outside the gene matches: 11. Looked up from germline, CDR1 is MNHEY and CDR2 is SMNVEV (reference sequence). The CDR3 sequence is 16 residues long. As DNA, the CDR3 is TGTGCCAGCAGGACCGACTTTGGGACTAGCGGGAGCGAGCAGTTCTTC. This translates into CASRTDFGTSGSEQFF.